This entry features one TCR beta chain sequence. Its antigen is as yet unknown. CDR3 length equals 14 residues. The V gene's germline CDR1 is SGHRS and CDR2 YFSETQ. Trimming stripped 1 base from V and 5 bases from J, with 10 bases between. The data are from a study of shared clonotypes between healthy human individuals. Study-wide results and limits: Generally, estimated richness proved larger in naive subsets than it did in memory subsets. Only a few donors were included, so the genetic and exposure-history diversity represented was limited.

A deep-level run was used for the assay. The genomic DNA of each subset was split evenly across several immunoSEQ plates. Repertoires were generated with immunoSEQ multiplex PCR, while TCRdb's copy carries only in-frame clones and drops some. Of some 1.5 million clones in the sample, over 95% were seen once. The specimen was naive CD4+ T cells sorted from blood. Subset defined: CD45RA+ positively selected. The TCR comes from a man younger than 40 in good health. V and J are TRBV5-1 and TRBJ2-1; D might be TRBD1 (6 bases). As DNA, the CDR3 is TGCGCCAGCAGCTTGTCCACAGGGAACAATGAGCAGTTCTTC. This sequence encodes CASSLSTGNNEQFF.